The 16 T cell receptor beta chains reported below all come from one sample, sequenced in a study of regulatory dendritic cells for organ transplantation. Sequenced by immunoSEQ multiplex PCR; TCRdb stores in-frame clones only, minus some. The table has 29,000 or so clones, about 75% seen once. Material for sequencing was memory CD4+ T cells from blood. Subset meaning: CD45RO+ memory T cells. The receptors were sampled from a human donor in good health.

The V and J genes are TRBV6-5 and TRBJ2-7; D is possibly TRBD2 (7 bases). Germline CDR1 and CDR2: MNHEY and SVGAGI. The CDR3 contains 16 residues. Trimming stripped 6 bases from V and 7 bases from J, with 25 bases between. The CDR3 is CASRYEGGAGSEEQYF. CDR3 in DNA: TGTGCCAGCAGATACGAGGGGGGGGCAGGATCGGAAGAGCAGTACTTC.

This clone appeared once. The rearrangement links TRBV5-6 to TRBJ1-1; D is possibly TRBD1 (6 bases). V dropped 2 bases and J dropped 10 bases, with 15 bases sitting between them. In germline, CDR1 is SGHDT, CDR2 YYEEEE. The CDR3 has 13 amino acids. This CDR3 is CASSLGSTGIAFF. The CDR3 DNA sequence: TGTGCCAGCAGCTTAGGGTCCACAGGGATAGCTTTCTTT.

This clone appeared a few times. The J gene is TRBJ1-5, the V gene TRBV28, with D hard to call. This CDR3 spans 13 amino acids. Germline V lookup: CDR1 MDHEN, CDR2 SYDVKM. V lost 3 bases to trimming and J lost 4 bases, with 7 bases between them. The DNA for the CDR3 is TGTGCCAGCAGTTTTCCCCCGAATCAGCCCCAGCATTTT. Its protein is CASSFPPNQPQHF.

This chain joins TRBV19 and TRBJ1-1; D remains ambiguous. Germline V gene sequence: CDR1 LNHDA, CDR2 SQIVND (reference sequence). This CDR3 has 13 amino acids. Trimming left V 4 bases short and J 0 bases short, with 6 bases between. The CDR3: CASSTALNTEAFF. The CDR3 nucleotides are TGTGCCAGTAGTACGGCATTGAACACTGAAGCTTTCTTT.

Notes on this clone: Other nucleotide sequences from this sample produce the same CDR3. The V call is TRBV6-5, the J call TRBJ1-5; D uncertain. This CDR3 has 13 residues. CDR1 is MNHEY, CDR2 SVGAGI, per germline. V lost 2 bases and J lost 7, with 9 bases in between. The CDR3 DNA reads TGTGCCAGCAGTTACAGGGAAGGGCAGCCCCAGCATTTT. Translation gives CASSYREGQPQHF.

This sequence joins TRBV7-9 and TRBJ2-1; TRBD1 is a possible D gene (6 bases). This CDR3 has 14 residues. Germline CDR1 reads SEHNR; CDR2 reads FQNEAQ (reference sequence). The V gene lost 3 bases and the J gene lost 4 bases, with 10 bases spanning the gap. The CDR3 loop is CASSFTGMYNEQFF. The CDR3 DNA is TGTGCCAGCAGCTTTACAGGGATGTACAATGAGCAGTTCTTC.

The rearrangement joins TRBV6-1 to TRBJ2-4; D assignment may be TRBD1 or TRBD2 (6 bases each). Germline V CDR1 and CDR2: MNHNS, SASEGT. Trimming left V 2 bases short and J 1 base short, with 12 bases between. The CDR3 loop spans 16 amino acids. The CDR3 coding sequence is TGTGCCAGCAGTGAACTCACGGGGGCGGCCAAAAACATTCAGTACTTC. It specifies CASSELTGAAKNIQYF.

The rearrangement links TRBV5-8 to TRBJ2-2; maybe TRBD1 (5 bases). This CDR3 has 16 amino acids. Trimming cost V 5 bases and J 0 bases, with 14 bases left between them. Germline CDR1 and CDR2: SGHTS and YDEGEE. In nucleotides, the CDR3 is TGTGCCAGCAGTCCACGAAGGGGAACGAACACCGGGGAGCTGTTTTTT. The encoded protein is CASSPRRGTNTGELFF.

This clone is a singleton in its sample. V and J are TRBV2 and TRBJ2-7; D call uncertain. The V gene lost 6 bases and the J gene lost 3 bases, with 12 bases spanning the gap. The germline V gene has CDR1 SNHLY and CDR2 FYNNEI. CDR3 length: 13 amino acids. CDR3 sequence reads: CASSETTYYEQYF. The CDR3 nucleotides read TGTGCCAGCAGCGAGACCACCTACTACGAGCAGTACTTC.

This sequence joins TRBV18 and TRBJ1-1, with no clear D. V shed 1 base and J shed 3 bases, with 6 bases lying between them. The CDR3 runs 13 residues. CDR1 and CDR2 from the germline V gene are KGHSH and LQKENI. This chain's CDR3 is CASSPRRDTEAFF. CDR3 nucleotides: TGTGCCAGCTCACCACGGAGGGACACTGAAGCTTTCTTT.

With respect to this clone: At one end, the junction sequence differs from germline, possibly due to a read error. The chain combines TRBV7-9 with TRBJ2-7; possibly TRBD2 for D (5 bases). There are 12 residues in the CDR3. The V gene's germline CDR1 is SEHNR and CDR2 FQNEAQ (reference sequence). The CDR3 DNA is TGTGCCAGCAGCCAGAGTATGGAGGCTCCAAACTTC. This gives the protein CASSQSMEAPNF.

Notes on this clone: Germline is not matched at one junction end, which may reflect a read error. The CDR3 nucleotides read TGTGCCAGTAGGCACCGACACCGGGACAGGGTAATCAATAGCGATCAGCCCCAGCATTTT. Translated, it gives CASRHRHRDRVINSDQPQHF. This chain uses TRBV19 with TRBJ1-5; TRBD1 matches at 9 bases. CDR1 is LNHDA and CDR2 is SQIVND in the germline V gene (reference sequence). This CDR3 comprises 20 residues.

This clone was detected once. The chain has TRBV7-9 and TRBJ2-3; D is uncertain. Trimming stripped 4 bases from V and 2 bases from J, with 7 bases between. Germline lookup yields CDR1 SEHNR and CDR2 FQNEAQ (reference sequence). The CDR3 totals 13 residues. CDR3 protein: CASSSPLTDTQYF. CDR3 DNA sequence: TGTGCCAGCAGCTCCCCTCTCACAGATACGCAGTATTTT.

V and J are TRBV11-2 and TRBJ2-1, with 7 bases fitting TRBD2. The CDR3 spans 14 residues. Trimming removed 5 bases from V and 7 bases from J; junction bases left unmatched: 8. CDR1 SGHAT and CDR2 FQNNGV come from the germline V gene. In nucleotides, the CDR3 is TGTGCCAGCAGCACCCGTACTAGCGCGAATGAGCAGTTCTTC. It encodes CASSTRTSANEQFF.

This clone was recorded a few times. V and J are TRBV6-5 and TRBJ2-7; the match to TRBD2 covers 7 bases. From germline, CDR1 is MNHEY and CDR2 SVGAGI. V shed 6 bases, J shed 3 bases, and the junction held 11 bases outside the gene matches. The CDR3 consists of 15 residues. CDR3 in amino acids: CASSRTGGSHYEQYF. Written as DNA, the CDR3 is TGTGCCAGCAGCCGCACGGGGGGTTCTCACTACGAGCAGTACTTC.

The chain uses TRBV18 and TRBJ2-2; no clear D gene. The CDR3 runs 14 residues. In germline, CDR1 is KGHSH, CDR2 LQKENI. Trimming took off 3 bases at V and 6 bases at J, with 11 bases between the two ends. The CDR3 region has the DNA TGTGCCAGCTCACCTCGAACCCTCGCCGGGGAGCTGTTTTTT. Translating it yields CASSPRTLAGELFF. The full variable domain, completed using reference TRBV18 and TRBJ2-2, is NAGVMQNPRHLVRRRGQEARLRCSPMKGHSHVYWYRQLPEEGLKFMVYLQKENIIDESGMPKERFSAEFPKEGPSILRIQQVVRGDSAAYFCASSPRTLAGELFFGEGSRLTVL.